This TCR beta chain was captured by sequencing in a study of CD4 T cells in relation to SARS-CoV-2 and coronaviruses. In the study overall: ViraFEST: roughly 9-day antigen culture of PBMCs, then TCR beta CDR3 sequencing. No peptide or an HIV-1 Nef peptide pool served as negative control.

This clone showed up just a few times. Its antigen is unknown. Before the COVID-19 pandemic, during about 2010-2019, CD4+ T cells were taken from unexposed donors. CD4+ T cells were isolated from the cells after roughly 11 days of culture. The data were produced by immunoSEQ multiplex PCR, yet TCRdb's version contains in-frame clones alone and is incomplete. This sample has about 19,000 clones, with over 65% found just once. V trimming: 4 bases; J trimming: 13 bases; junction bases outside the gene matches: 9. The CDR3 length is 11 residues. Germline CDR1 is SQVTM and CDR2 is ANQGSEA. The sequenced material came from CD4+ T cells from PBMCs, cultured in vitro. This chain connects TRBV29-1 to TRBJ2-5, with 7 nucleotides matching TRBD1. This receptor was taken from a human donor in good health. The CDR3 spells CSVVGDRALYF. CDR3 bases: TGCAGCGTTGTTGGGGACAGAGCACTGTACTTC.